The 8 T cell receptor beta chains listed next were all sequenced from one sample in a study of CD8 T cells in Susac syndrome. Random hexamers were used to reverse transcribe the RNA input (roughly 0.5 to 1 ug). TCRdb recomputed calls from the immunoSEQ multiplex PCR reads with MiXCR, one row per CDR3 protein. The repertoire holds roughly 140,000 distinct CDR3 sequences, over 85% seen once, with 0.27% in the top ten. The sequenced material came from CD8+ T cells from PBMCs. Every receptor here comes from a human donor in good health.

This chain links TRBV4-1 with TRBJ2-1; D not resolved. The CDR3 covers 14 residues. V lost 0 bases, J lost 8 bases, and 11 bases lay in between. Germline CDR1 and CDR2: MGHRA and YSYEKL. The CDR3 sequence: CASSQDYPGDEQFF. In DNA form, the CDR3 reads TGCGCCAGCAGCCAAGATTATCCGGGTGATGAGCAGTTCTTC.

V and J are TRBV27 and TRBJ2-2; 11 bases match TRBD2. The V and J ends lost 5 bases and 4 bases, in that order; junction bases with no gene match: 9. The CDR3 has 17 amino acids. Germline CDR1 is MNHEY and CDR2 is SMNVEV (reference sequence). The CDR3 DNA reads as TGTGCCAGCAGTCCGACGCCACTAGCGGGAGTCACCGGGGAGCTGTTTTTT. Translating gives CASSPTPLAGVTGELFF.

J is TRBJ1-2 and V is TRBV29-1; D is ambiguous. V shed 3 bases and J shed 3 bases, with 11 bases lying between them. CDR1 is SQVTM and CDR2 is ANQGSEA in the germline V gene. This CDR3 comprises 13 residues. The CDR3 DNA sequence: TGCAGCGTTGATGCGTCCGGGGACTATGGCTACACCTTC. Translation gives CSVDASGDYGYTF.

The chain links TRBV13 to TRBJ2-1, with 9 bases that match TRBD1. The CDR3 sequence is 16 residues long. With V trimmed by 4 bases and J by 8 bases, 12 bases remained unmatched. CDR1 and CDR2 from the germline V gene are PRHDT and FYEKMQ (reference sequence). This chain's CDR3 is CASSWTGTGKFDEQFF. The CDR3 DNA reads as TGTGCCAGCAGCTGGACCGGGACAGGGAAATTCGATGAGCAGTTCTTC.

The gene calls are TRBV20-1 and TRBJ2-3; D is perhaps TRBD2 (6 bases). Between the trimmed V and J ends, which lost 2 bases and 0 bases, there was a span of 12 bases. The germline V gene encodes CDR1 DFQATT and CDR2 SNEGSKA (reference sequence). This CDR3 has 15 amino acids. The CDR3 DNA reads TGCAGTGCTAGACGGTGGGAGGCTAGCACAGATACGCAGTATTTT. Translation gives CSARRWEASTDTQYF.

J is TRBJ2-1 and V is TRBV4-1, with TRBD2 matching over 9 bases. Germline CDR1 is MGHRA and CDR2 is YSYEKL. After removal of 1 base from V and 8 bases from J, the junction contained 9 bases not matched to a gene. The length of the CDR3 is 16 residues. The CDR3 DNA reads TGCGCCAGCAGCCAAGTTGACGGGACTAGCCTGTATGAGCAGTTCTTC. It encodes CASSQVDGTSLYEQFF.

The chain recombines TRBV30 with TRBJ1-2; no definite D call. This CDR3 region has 11 residues. V lost 5 bases and J lost 2, with 6 bases in between. CDR1 and CDR2 (germline): GTSNPN, SVGIG (reference sequence). CDR3 sequence reads: CAWDNNYGYTF. CDR3 in DNA: TGTGCCTGGGACAACAACTATGGCTACACCTTC.

V usage is TRBV24-1 and J usage is TRBJ2-7; 8 bases agree with TRBD1. The length of the CDR3 is 13 residues. With 7 bases clipped from V and 5 bases from J, the junction kept 6 bases outside the gene matches. Germline V gene lookup returns CDR1 KGHDR and CDR2 SFDVKD. CDR3 bases: TGTGCCACCAGAAAGACAGGGGAGAACGAGCAGTACTTC. This sequence encodes CATRKTGENEQYF.